The rows below give T cell receptor beta chains drawn from one sample of a study of spatial heterogeneity in lung cancer. Each CDR3 protein gets one entry after TCRdb re-called the 5' RACE reads with MiXCR. This table holds around 40,000 distinct CDR3 sequences, about 7.9% found once. The sequencing used PBMCs, collected at follow-up. The receptors stem from a male donor with early-stage non-small cell lung cancer. The CDR3 runs from the conserved cysteine through the conserved F or W. Each record gives: D gene, J gene, clone size, V gene, CDR3 DNA, CDR3 protein. A D gene is named only where the DNA matches it firmly. Size is omitted from some rows. Given values are once, few, many or a class for expanded clones.

.,TRBJ2-5,many,TRBV19,TGTGCCAGTAGTCTTTACGGGGAGACCCAGTACTTC,CASSLYGETQYF
.,TRBJ1-1,many,TRBV7-6,TGTGCCAGCAGCTCGCCGGAAGCTTTCTTT,CASSSPEAFF
TRBD1,TRBJ2-2,.,TRBV7-6,TGTGCCAGCAGCTTAGTGCCGGGACAGGGGAACACCGGGGAGCTGTTTTTT,CASSLVPGQGNTGELFF
.,TRBJ2-7,.,TRBV6-6,TGTGCCAGCAGCCAGCCGGGGAGAGCCTACGAGCAGTACTTC,CASSQPGRAYEQYF
TRBD1,TRBJ2-1,many,TRBV24-1,TGTGCCACCAGTGAATCCGGGACAGGAGTCAATGAGCAGTTCTTC,CATSESGTGVNEQFF
.,TRBJ2-5,many,TRBV29-1,TGCAGCGTTGAAGATCGGCTAGCGCGGCAAGAGACCCAGTACTTC,CSVEDRLARQETQYF
.,TRBJ2-1,many,TRBV20-1,TGCAGCGTGGGAAGTTCAACAAATTACAATGAGCAGTTCTTC,CSVGSSTNYNEQFF
.,TRBJ2-1,few,TRBV14,TGTGCCAGCAGCCAGAATGCCGGGAATGAGCAGTTCTTC,CASSQNAGNEQFF
.,TRBJ1-1,many,TRBV20-1,TGCAGTGCTAGAGCGGGGCTTTTGGGTAACACTGAAGCTTTCTTT,CSARAGLLGNTEAFF
.,TRBJ1-4,many,TRBV6-5,TGTGCCAGCAGCCCGACTGTACCTAATGAAAAACTGTTTTTT,CASSPTVPNEKLFF
.,TRBJ2-3,.,TRBV29-1,TGCAGCGTTGAAGGAAGTAGCACAGATACGCAGTATTTT,CSVEGSSTDTQYF
TRBD2,TRBJ2-1,many,TRBV6-1,TGTGCCAGCAGTGAAGGAATGGGGGGGGTTAACAATGAGCAGTTCTTC,CASSEGMGGVNNEQFF
.,TRBJ1-2,many,TRBV5-1,TGCGCCAGCAGCGCCGGTAGTTTTGACTATGGCTACACCTTC,CASSAGSFDYGYTF
TRBD1,TRBJ2-5,many,TRBV5-6,TGTGCCAGCAGCGGGACAGGGGGCAAGGAGACCCAGTACTTC,CASSGTGGKETQYF
TRBD1,TRBJ2-3,many,TRBV7-9,TGTGCCAGCAGCTCCCGGACAGGGAAGAACCGGGATACGCAGTATTTT,CASSSRTGKNRDTQYF
.,TRBJ1-1,many,TRBV20-1,TGCAGTGCTCCAGACAGGACTACTGAAGCTTTCTTT,CSAPDRTTEAFF
.,TRBJ2-3,many,TRBV6-5,TGTGCCAGCAGTTACTCGATACACGGGGCAGATACGCAGTATTTT,CASSYSIHGADTQYF
TRBD2,TRBJ2-5,many,TRBV2,TGTGCCAGCAATCAAGAAGCTAGCGGGGTATTAGAGACCCAGTACTTC,CASNQEASGVLETQYF
TRBD1,TRBJ1-1,many,TRBV18,TGTGCCAGCTCAGTACGACAGGGGGTCTTTGGCACTGAAGCTTTCTTT,CASSVRQGVFGTEAFF
.,TRBJ2-2,.,TRBV9,TGTGCCAGCAGCGAAGTGGGGCATATCACCGGGGAGCTGTTTTTT,CASSEVGHITGELFF
.,TRBJ1-6,many,TRBV6-6,TGTGCCAGCAGTAACACCCAGCAGGCCGATAATTCACCCCTCCACTTT,CASSNTQQADNSPLHF
.,TRBJ1-5,many,TRBV12-3/TRBV12-4,TGTGCCAGCAGTTTATATTTTGAGGACGGTCAGCCCCAGCATTTT,CASSLYFEDGQPQHF
TRBD1,TRBJ1-1,many,TRBV7-9,TGTGCCAGCAGCCTAGGGACAGGCTTTGAAGCTTTCTTT,CASSLGTGFEAFF
TRBD2,TRBJ2-5,many,TRBV5-1,TGCGCCAGCTCGAGACTAGCGGGGGTAGAGACCCAGTACTTC,CASSRLAGVETQYF
TRBD1,TRBJ1-2,.,TRBV6-5,TGTGCCAGCGGACGACAGGGGCGCGGCTACACCTTC,CASGRQGRGYTF
.,TRBJ2-6,many,TRBV7-9,TGTGCCACGCCCAAGCTTGTGCAGGGCTCGGCTGGGGCCAACGTCCTGACTTTC,CATPKLVQGSAGANVLTF
.,TRBJ2-7,many,TRBV20-1,TGCAGTGCTAGATTACCGGGACATTCATACGAGCAGTACTTC,CSARLPGHSYEQYF
.,TRBJ1-1,.,TRBV7-3,TGTGCCAGCAGAAAGGGACCGCAGGCTGAAGCTTTCTTT,CASRKGPQAEAFF
.,TRBJ2-3,many,TRBV20-1,TGCAGTGCTAGAGATCATTCCCTTAGCACAGATACGCAGTATTTT,CSARDHSLSTDTQYF
TRBD1,TRBJ2-7,many,TRBV29-1,TGCAGCACCGGGACAGGGCAGTACGAGCAGTACTTC,CSTGTGQYEQYF
TRBD1,TRBJ1-2,many,TRBV2,TGTGCCAGCAGCCGACAGGGAGACTATGGCTACACCTTC,CASSRQGDYGYTF
TRBD1,TRBJ1-1,.,TRBV6-1,TGTGCCAGCAGTGAAGATAAGGGACAGATGAACACTGAAGCTTTCTTT,CASSEDKGQMNTEAFF
TRBD1,TRBJ2-5,.,TRBV5-1,TGCGCCAGCAGCAAACAGGGGACGAGGGAGACCCAGTACTTC,CASSKQGTRETQYF
TRBD1,TRBJ1-5,few,TRBV20-1,TGCAGTGCTAGAGATGCACAGGGGATTCGGGGGGCACAGCCCCAGCATTTT,CSARDAQGIRGAQPQHF
TRBD1,TRBJ1-2,many,TRBV7-9,TGTGCCAGCAGCCCGGGACAGGCACTCTATGGCTACACCTTC,CASSPGQALYGYTF
.,TRBJ1-1,many,TRBV7-9,TGTGCCAGCAGCTTATTAGAGTACACTGAAGCTTTCTTT,CASSLLEYTEAFF
.,TRBJ2-1,few,TRBV7-3,TGTGCCAGCAGCCCGGGGGGACAGTACAATGAGCAGTTCTTC,CASSPGGQYNEQFF
TRBD2,TRBJ2-7,many,TRBV29-1,TGCAGCGTTGAACTCCGGGAGGGATACGAGCAGTACTTC,CSVELREGYEQYF
.,TRBJ1-1,many,TRBV5-1,TGCGCCAGCAGTGCAGGGGCCCCGAACACTGAAGCTTTCTTT,CASSAGAPNTEAFF
.,TRBJ2-6,few,TRBV3-1,TGTGCCAGCAGCAAGAAATCCGGGTACAGCCAGCGGTTCTTCTCTGGGGCCAACGTCCTGACTTTC,CASSKKSGYSQRFFSGANVLTF
.,TRBJ1-2,few,TRBV29-1,TGCAGCGTTGAGGCCCGCCGGGGGTACTATGGCTACACCTTC,CSVEARRGYYGYTF
TRBD1,TRBJ2-7,.,TRBV7-8,TGTGCCAGCAGCTTAAAGGGGGACAGGTTTACCTCAAGAGTCTTC,CASSLKGDRFTSRVF
TRBD1,TRBJ2-1,.,TRBV19,TGTGCCAGTAGTATAGCCGGGGACAGGGGTAATGAGCAGTTCTTC,CASSIAGDRGNEQFF
TRBD1,TRBJ1-5,many,TRBV5-1,TGCGCCAGCAGCCAGGGACAGGGCGATCAGCCCCAGCATTTT,CASSQGQGDQPQHF
.,TRBJ2-5,many,TRBV5-5,TGTGCCAGCAGCTTGGGCAGCGGAGCCAACCAAGAGACCCAGTACTTC,CASSLGSGANQETQYF
TRBD1,TRBJ1-5,few,TRBV29-1,TGCAGCGTTCGTACAGGGGGCTCTCAGCCCCAGCATTTT,CSVRTGGSQPQHF
.,TRBJ2-3,many,TRBV12-3/TRBV12-4,TGTGCCAGCAGTCCCAGGGTACGCACAGATACGCAGTATTTT,CASSPRVRTDTQYF
TRBD2,TRBJ2-7,many,TRBV9,TGTGCCAGCAGCGCACCTGGACTAGCGGGGGGGGACCACGAGCAGTACTTC,CASSAPGLAGGDHEQYF
.,TRBJ2-3,many,TRBV7-2,TGTGCCAGCAGCTTAAAGAATACGCAGTATTTT,CASSLKNTQYF
.,TRBJ2-7,many,TRBV20-1,TGCAGTGCTACGGGCGGGGAATACGAGCAGTACTTC,CSATGGEYEQYF
TRBD1,TRBJ2-1,few,TRBV7-3,TGTGCCAGCAGCGACACTGGGACAGACTACAATGAGCAGTTCTTC,CASSDTGTDYNEQFF
TRBD1,TRBJ2-3,many,TRBV9,TGTGCCAGCAGCGTAGGGACAGGGAGTTCCACAGATACGCAGTATTTT,CASSVGTGSSTDTQYF